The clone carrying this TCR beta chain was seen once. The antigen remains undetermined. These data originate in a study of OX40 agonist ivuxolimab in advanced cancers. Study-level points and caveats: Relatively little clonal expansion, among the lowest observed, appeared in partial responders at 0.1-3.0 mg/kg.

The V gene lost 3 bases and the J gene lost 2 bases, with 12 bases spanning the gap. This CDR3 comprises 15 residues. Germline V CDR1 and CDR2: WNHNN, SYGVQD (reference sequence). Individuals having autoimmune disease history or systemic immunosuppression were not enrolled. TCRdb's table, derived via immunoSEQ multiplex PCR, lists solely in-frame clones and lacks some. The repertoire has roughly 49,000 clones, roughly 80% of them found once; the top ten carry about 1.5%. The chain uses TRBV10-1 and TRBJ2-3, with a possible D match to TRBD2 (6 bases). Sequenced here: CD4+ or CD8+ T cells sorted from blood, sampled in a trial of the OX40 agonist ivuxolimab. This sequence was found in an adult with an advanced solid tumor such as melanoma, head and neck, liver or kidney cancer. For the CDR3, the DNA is TGCGCCAGCAGTGATCCCCCGGGGGACACAGATACGCAGTATTTT. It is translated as CASSDPPGDTDTQYF.